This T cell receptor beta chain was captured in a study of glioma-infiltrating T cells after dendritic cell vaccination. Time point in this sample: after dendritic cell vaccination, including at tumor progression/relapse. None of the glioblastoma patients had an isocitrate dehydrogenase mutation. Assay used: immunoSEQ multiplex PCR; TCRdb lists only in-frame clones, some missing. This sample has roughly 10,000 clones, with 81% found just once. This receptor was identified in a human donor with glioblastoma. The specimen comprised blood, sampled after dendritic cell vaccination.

Here the CDR3 DNA reads TGTGCCAGCAGTGTGACTAGCGGAAGCTACGAGCAGTACTTC. Protein sequence: CASSVTSGSYEQYF. V gene TRBV25-1 combines with J gene TRBJ2-7; 9 bases match TRBD2. With V trimmed by 4 bases and J by 3 bases, 4 bases remained unmatched. The CDR3 extends over 14 amino acids. CDR1 is MGHDK, CDR2 SYGVNS, per germline.